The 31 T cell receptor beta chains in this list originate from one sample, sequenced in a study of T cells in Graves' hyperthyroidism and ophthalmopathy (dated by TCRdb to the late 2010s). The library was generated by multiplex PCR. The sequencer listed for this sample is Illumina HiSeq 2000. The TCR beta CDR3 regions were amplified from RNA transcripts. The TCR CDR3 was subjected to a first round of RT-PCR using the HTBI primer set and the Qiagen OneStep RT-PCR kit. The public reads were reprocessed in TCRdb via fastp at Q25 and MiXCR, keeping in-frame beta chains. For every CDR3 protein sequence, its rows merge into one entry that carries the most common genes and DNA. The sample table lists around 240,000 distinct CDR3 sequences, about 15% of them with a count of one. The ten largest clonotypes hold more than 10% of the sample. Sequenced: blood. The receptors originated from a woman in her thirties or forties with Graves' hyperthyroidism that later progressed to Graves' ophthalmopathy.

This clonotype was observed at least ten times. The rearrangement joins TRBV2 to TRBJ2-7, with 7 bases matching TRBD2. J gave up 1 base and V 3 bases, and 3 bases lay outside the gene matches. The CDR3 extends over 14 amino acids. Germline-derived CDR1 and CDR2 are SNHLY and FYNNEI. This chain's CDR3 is CASSEGRGSYEQYF. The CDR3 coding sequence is TGTGCCAGCAGTGAGGGGAGGGGATCCTACGAGCAGTACTTC.

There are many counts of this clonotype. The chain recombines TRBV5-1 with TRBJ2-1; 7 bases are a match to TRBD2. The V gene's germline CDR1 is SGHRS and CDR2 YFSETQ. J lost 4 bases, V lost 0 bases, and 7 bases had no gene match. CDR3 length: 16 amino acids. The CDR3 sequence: CASSLAASGSYNEQFF. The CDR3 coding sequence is TGCGCCAGCAGCTTGGCGGCTAGCGGTTCGTACAATGAGCAGTTCTTC.

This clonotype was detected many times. As DNA, the CDR3 is TGCAGTGCTAGAGACAGTAGGCGGGCAGCGAACACCGGGGAGCTGTTTTTT. Amino acid sequence: CSARDSRRAANTGELFF. The J gene is TRBJ2-2, the V gene TRBV20-1; D might be TRBD2 (5 bases). CDR3 length: 17 residues. V dropped 0 bases and J dropped 0 bases, with 14 bases sitting between them. Looked up from germline, CDR1 is DFQATT and CDR2 is SNEGSKA (reference sequence).

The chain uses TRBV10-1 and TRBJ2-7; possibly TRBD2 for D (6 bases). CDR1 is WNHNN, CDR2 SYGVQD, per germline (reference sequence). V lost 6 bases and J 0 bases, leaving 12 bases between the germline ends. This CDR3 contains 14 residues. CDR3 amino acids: CASSRDSSSYEQYF. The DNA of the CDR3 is TGCGCCAGCAGCCGGGACTCAAGCTCCTACGAGCAGTACTTC.

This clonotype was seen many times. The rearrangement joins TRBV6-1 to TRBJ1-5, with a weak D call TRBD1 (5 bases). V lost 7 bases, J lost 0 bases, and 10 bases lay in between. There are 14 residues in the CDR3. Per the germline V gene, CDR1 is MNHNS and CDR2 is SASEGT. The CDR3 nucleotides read TGTGCCAGCAAGGGGATCAATAGCAATCAGCCCCAGCATTTT. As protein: CASKGINSNQPQHF.

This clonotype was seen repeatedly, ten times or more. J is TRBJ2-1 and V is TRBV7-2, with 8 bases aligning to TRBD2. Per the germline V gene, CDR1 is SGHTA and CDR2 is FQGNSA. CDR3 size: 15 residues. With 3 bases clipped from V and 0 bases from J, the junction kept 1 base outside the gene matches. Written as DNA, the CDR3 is TGTGCCAGCAGCTTCACTAGCGGCTCCTACAATGAGCAGTTCTTC. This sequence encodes CASSFTSGSYNEQFF.

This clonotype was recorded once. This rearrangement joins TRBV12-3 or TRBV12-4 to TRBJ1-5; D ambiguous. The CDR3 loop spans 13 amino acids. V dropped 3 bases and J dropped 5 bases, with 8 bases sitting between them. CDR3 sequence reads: CASSFGADQPQHF. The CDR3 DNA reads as TGTGCCAGCAGTTTCGGCGCAGATCAGCCCCAGCATTTT.

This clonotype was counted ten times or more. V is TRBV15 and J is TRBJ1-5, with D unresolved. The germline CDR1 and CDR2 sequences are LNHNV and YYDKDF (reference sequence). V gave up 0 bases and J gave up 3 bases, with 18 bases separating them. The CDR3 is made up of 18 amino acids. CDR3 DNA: TGTGCCACCAGCAGAGATTCTGCGTTTGGGCAGCTCAATCAGCCCCAGCATTTT. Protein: CATSRDSAFGQLNQPQHF.

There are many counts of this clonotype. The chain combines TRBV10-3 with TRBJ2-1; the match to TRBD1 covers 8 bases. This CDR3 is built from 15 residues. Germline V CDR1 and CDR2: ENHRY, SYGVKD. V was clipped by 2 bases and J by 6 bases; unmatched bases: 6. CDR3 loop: CAISEAGTGLNEQFF. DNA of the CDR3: TGTGCCATCAGTGAGGCCGGGACAGGTCTCAATGAGCAGTTCTTC.

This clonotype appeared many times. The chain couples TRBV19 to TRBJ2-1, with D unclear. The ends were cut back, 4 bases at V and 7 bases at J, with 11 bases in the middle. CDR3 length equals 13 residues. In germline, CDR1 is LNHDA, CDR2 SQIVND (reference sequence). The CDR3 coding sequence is TGTGCCAGTAGTACCCACACTGGGAATGAGCAGTTCTTC. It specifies CASSTHTGNEQFF. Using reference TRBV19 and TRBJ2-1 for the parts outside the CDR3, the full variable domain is DGGITQSPKYLFRKEGQNVTLSCEQNLNHDAMYWYRQDPGQGLRLIYYSQIVNDFQKGDIAEGYSVSREKKESFPLTVTSAQKNPTAFYLCASSTHTGNEQFFGPGTRLTVL.

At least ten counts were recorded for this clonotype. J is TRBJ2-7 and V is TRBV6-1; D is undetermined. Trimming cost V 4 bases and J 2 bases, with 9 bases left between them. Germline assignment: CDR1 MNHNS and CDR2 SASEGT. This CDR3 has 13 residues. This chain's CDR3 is CASSVNIAYEQYF. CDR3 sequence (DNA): TGTGCCAGCAGTGTTAACATAGCCTACGAGCAGTACTTC.

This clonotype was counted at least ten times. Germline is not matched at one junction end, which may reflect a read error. DNA of the CDR3: TGTGCCAGCAGCTTGGGCGGGAGCTCCTACAATGAGCAGTTCTTC. Protein: CASSLGGSSYNEQFF. This rearrangement joins TRBV5-1 to TRBJ2-1; 7 bases match TRBD2. CDR3 length: 15 residues. CDR1 is SGHRS, CDR2 YFSETQ, per germline.

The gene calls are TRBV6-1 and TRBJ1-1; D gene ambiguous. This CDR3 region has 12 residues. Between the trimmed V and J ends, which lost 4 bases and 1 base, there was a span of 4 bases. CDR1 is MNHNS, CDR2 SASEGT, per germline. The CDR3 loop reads CASSVRNTEAFF. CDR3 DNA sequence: TGTGCCAGCAGTGTAAGGAACACTGAAGCTTTCTTT.

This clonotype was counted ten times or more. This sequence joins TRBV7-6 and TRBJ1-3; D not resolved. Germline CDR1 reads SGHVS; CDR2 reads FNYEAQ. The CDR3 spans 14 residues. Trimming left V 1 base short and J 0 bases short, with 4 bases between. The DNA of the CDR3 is TGTGCCAGCAGCTTAGATGACTCTGGAAACACCATATATTTT. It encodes CASSLDDSGNTIYF. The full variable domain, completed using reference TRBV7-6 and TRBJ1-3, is GAGVSQSPRYKVTKRGQDVALRCDPISGHVSLYWYRQALGQGPEFLTYFNYEAQQDKSGLPNDRFSAERPEGSISTLTIQRTEQRDSAMYRCASSLDDSGNTIYFGEGSWLTVV.

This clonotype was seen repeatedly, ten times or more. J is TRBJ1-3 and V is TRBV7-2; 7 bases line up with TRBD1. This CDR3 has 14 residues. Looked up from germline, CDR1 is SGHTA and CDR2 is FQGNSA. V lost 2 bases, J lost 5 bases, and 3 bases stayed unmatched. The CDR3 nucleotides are TGTGCCAGCAGCTTAAGGGGGCACAGAAACACCATATATTTT. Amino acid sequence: CASSLRGHRNTIYF.

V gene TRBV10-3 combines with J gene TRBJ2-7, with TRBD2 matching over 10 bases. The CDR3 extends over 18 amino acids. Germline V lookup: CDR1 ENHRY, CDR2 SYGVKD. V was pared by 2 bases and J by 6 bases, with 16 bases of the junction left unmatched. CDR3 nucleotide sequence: TGTGCCATCAGTGAGGGGGATTATCTAGCGGGAGAAGCCCGCGAGCAGTACTTC. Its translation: CAISEGDYLAGEAREQYF.

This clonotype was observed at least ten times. The CDR3 region is CASSLVGGAKNIQYF. The CDR3 DNA reads TGTGCCAGCAGCCTGGTTGGGGGGGCAAAAAACATTCAGTACTTC. The V and J genes are TRBV5-4 and TRBJ2-4; D is possibly TRBD2 (7 bases). V was clipped by 4 bases and J by 4 bases, with 15 bases between them. Per the germline V gene, CDR1 is SGHNT and CDR2 is YYREEE (reference sequence). This CDR3 spans 15 amino acids.

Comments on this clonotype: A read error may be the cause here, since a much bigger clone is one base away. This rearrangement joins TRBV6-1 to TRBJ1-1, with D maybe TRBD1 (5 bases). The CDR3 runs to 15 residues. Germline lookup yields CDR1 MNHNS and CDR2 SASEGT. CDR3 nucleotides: TGTGCCAGCAGGGAGGGGCCCCAACCGAACACTGCAGCTTTCTTT. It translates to CASREGPQPNTAAFF.

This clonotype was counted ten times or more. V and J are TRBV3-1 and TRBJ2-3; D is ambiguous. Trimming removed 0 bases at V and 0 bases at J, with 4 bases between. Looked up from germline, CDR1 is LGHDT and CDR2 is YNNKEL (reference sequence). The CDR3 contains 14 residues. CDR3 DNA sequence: TGTGCCAGCAGCCAAGAAGCGAGCACAGATACGCAGTATTTT. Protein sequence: CASSQEASTDTQYF.

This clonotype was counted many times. CDR3 in DNA: TGTGCCAGCAGTGAAGGGGGACAGGGGGCTTACAATGAGCAGTTCTTC. This codes for CASSEGGQGAYNEQFF. This sequence joins TRBV2 and TRBJ2-1; 12 positions match TRBD1. This CDR3 comprises 16 residues. CDR1 is SNHLY, CDR2 FYNNEI, per germline. V shed 1 base and J 4 bases; nucleotides not matched to a gene: 2.

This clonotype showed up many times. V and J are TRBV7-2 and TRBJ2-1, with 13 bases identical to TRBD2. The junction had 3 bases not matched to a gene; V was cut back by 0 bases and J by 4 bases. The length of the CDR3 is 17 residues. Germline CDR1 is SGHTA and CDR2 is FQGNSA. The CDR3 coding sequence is TGTGCCAGCAGCTTAGCTGGACTAGCGGGAGTGTACAATGAGCAGTTCTTC. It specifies CASSLAGLAGVYNEQFF.

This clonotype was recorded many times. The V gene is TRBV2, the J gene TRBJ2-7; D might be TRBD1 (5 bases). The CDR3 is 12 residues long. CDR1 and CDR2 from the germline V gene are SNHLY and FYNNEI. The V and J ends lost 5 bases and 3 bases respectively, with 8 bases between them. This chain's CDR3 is CASSIQGYEQYF. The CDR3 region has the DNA TGTGCCAGCAGTATTCAGGGCTACGAGCAGTACTTC.

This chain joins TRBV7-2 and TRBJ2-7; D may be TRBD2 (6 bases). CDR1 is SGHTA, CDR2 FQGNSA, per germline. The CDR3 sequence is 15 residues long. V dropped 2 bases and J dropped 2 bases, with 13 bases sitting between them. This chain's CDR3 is CASSLFGSIAYEQYF. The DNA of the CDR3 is TGTGCCAGCAGCTTATTCGGGAGTATCGCCTACGAGCAGTACTTC.

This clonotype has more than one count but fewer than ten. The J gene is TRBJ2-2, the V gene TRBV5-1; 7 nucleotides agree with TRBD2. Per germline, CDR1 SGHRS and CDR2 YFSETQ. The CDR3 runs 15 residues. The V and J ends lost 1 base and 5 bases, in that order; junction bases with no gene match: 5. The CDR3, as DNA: TGCGCCAGCAGCTTGAGGGGACTACAAACCGGGGAGCTGTTTTTT. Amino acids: CASSLRGLQTGELFF.

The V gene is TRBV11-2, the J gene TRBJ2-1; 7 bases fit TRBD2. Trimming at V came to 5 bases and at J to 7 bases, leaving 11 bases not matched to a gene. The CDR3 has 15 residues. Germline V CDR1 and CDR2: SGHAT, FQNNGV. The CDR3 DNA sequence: TGTGCCAGCAGCCCCCGGGGCGGGAGATTGAATGAGCAGTTCTTC. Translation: CASSPRGGRLNEQFF.

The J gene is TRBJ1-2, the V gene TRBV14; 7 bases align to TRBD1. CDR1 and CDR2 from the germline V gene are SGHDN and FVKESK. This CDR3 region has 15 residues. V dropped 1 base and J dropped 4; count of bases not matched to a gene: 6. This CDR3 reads CASSQVRDSLYGYTF. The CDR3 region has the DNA TGTGCCAGCAGCCAAGTTCGGGACAGCCTCTATGGCTACACCTTC.

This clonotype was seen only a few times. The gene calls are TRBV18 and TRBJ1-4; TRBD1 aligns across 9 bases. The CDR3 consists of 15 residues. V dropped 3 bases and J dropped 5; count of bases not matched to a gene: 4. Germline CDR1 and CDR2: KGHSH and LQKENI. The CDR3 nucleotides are TGTGCCAGCTCACCGGGGACAGGGCTAAATGAAAAACTGTTTTTT. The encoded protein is CASSPGTGLNEKLFF.

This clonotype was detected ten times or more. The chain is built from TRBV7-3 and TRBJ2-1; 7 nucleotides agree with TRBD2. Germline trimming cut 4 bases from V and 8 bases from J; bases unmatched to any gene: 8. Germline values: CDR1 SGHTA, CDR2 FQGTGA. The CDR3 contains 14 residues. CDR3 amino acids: CASSSGLGWDEQFF. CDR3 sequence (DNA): TGTGCCAGCAGCTCCGGACTAGGTTGGGATGAGCAGTTCTTC.

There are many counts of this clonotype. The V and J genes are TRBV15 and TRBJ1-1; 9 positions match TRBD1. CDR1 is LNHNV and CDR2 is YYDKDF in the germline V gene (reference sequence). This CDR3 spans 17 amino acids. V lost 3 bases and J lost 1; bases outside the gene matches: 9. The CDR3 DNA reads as TGTGCCACCAGCAGTCTCACAGGGGGCTCAAGGAACACTGAAGCTTTCTTT. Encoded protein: CATSSLTGGSRNTEAFF.

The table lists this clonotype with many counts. The CDR3 DNA follows: TGCAGTGCTAGCGGGAGGGCAGATACGCAGTATTTT. It specifies CSASGRADTQYF. V is TRBV20-1 and J is TRBJ2-3; the match to TRBD2 covers 8 bases. With 3 bases clipped from V and 4 bases from J, the junction kept 0 bases outside the gene matches. The CDR3 loop spans 12 amino acids. Germline CDR1 DFQATT, CDR2 SNEGSKA (reference sequence).

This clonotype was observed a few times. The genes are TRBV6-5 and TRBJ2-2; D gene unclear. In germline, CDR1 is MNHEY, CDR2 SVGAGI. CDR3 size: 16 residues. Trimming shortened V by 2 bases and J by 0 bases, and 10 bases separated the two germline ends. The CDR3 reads CASSYIRAANTGELFF. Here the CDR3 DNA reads TGTGCCAGCAGTTACATTCGGGCAGCGAACACCGGGGAGCTGTTTTTT.